The 22 T cell receptor beta chains in this list originate from one sample, sequenced in a study of T cells in Graves' hyperthyroidism and ophthalmopathy. RNA transcripts were the template for amplifying TCR beta CDR3 regions. Primed by the HTBI set, a first-round RT-PCR was run on the TCR CDR3. TCRdb analysed the multiplex PCR reads with MiXCR anew, one entry per CDR3 protein. The sample has more than 95,000 distinct CDR3 sequences; 47% are singletons. Sequencing was carried out using blood. The receptors shown here come from a man aged 35 to 55 with Graves' hyperthyroidism.

The chain is built from TRBV2 and TRBJ2-2, with D hard to call. The ends were cut back, 6 bases at V and 8 bases at J, with 7 bases in the middle. The germline CDR1 and CDR2 sequences are SNHLY and FYNNEI. The CDR3 length is 11 residues. DNA of the CDR3: TGTGCCAGCAGGGGCTCTGGGGAGCTGTTTTTT. Residues: CASRGSGELFF.

A word on this clonotype: The conserved final phenylalanine or tryptophan is absent from the CDR3, which likely points to a read error. J is TRBJ2-4 and V is TRBV6-1, with D possibly being TRBD1 or TRBD2 (7 bases each). The CDR3 spans 17 residues. CDR1 is MNHNS and CDR2 is SASEGT in the germline V gene. V gave up 5 bases and J gave up 7 bases, with 24 bases separating them. The CDR3 nucleotides read TGTGCCAGCAGTTCTCTCCAGGGGGAGGGCCTTCGGAACATTCAGTACCTC. Protein: CASSSLQGEGLRNIQYL.

The J gene is TRBJ2-7, the V gene TRBV29-1, with 9 bases matching TRBD1. Trimming at V came to 6 bases and at J to 6 bases, leaving 9 bases not matched to a gene. Per germline, CDR1 SQVTM and CDR2 ANQGSEA. This CDR3 has 13 amino acids. The CDR3 DNA sequence: TGCAGCGTCCCCCGGGACAGGGATGTCGAGCAGTACTTC. Protein: CSVPRDRDVEQYF.

Comments on this clonotype: This may arise from a read error, as a much more abundant clone is one base away. V usage is TRBV6-1 and J usage is TRBJ2-7; D is perhaps TRBD2 (5 bases). This CDR3 is built from 14 residues. Per the germline V gene, CDR1 is MNHNS and CDR2 is SASEGT. Trimming left V 7 bases short and J 1 base short, with 14 bases between. The CDR3 loop reads CASTVRWRSYEQYF. For the CDR3, the DNA is TGTGCCAGCACGGTCCGTTGGAGGTCCTACGAGCAGTACTTC.

A note on this clonotype: A much larger clone is a single base away; this may be a read error. The chain uses TRBV6-2 or TRBV6-3 and TRBJ1-4, with D unclear. This CDR3 region has 13 residues. Germline V lookup: CDR1 MNHEY, CDR2 SVGEGT. Deletions cut 4 bases from V and 5 bases from J, with 8 bases between. The CDR3 spells CASSSTGNEKLFF. CDR3 nucleotides: TGTGCCAGCAGTTCAACGGGGAATGAAAAACTGTTTTTT.

The chain uses TRBV5-1 and TRBJ2-5; possibly TRBD2 for D (6 bases). Germline lookup yields CDR1 SGHRS and CDR2 YFSETQ. Trimming stripped 0 bases from V and 4 bases from J, with 7 bases between. The CDR3 loop spans 13 amino acids. The CDR3, as DNA: TGCGCCAGCAGCTTGGGTAGCGGAGAGACCCAGTACTTC. This translates into CASSLGSGETQYF.

The rearrangement uses TRBV15 and TRBJ2-7; 7 bases map to TRBD1. Per germline, CDR1 LNHNV and CDR2 YYDKDF (reference sequence). The J segment lost 6 bases and the V segment lost 5 bases, leaving 10 bases of the junction unmatched. The CDR3 spans 14 residues. The CDR3 here is CATSGAGTEGEQYF. In DNA form, the CDR3 reads TGTGCCACCAGCGGAGCCGGGACAGAGGGCGAGCAGTACTTC.

A word on this clonotype: Germline is not matched at one junction end, which may reflect a read error. V usage is TRBV27 and J usage is TRBJ2-2, with TRBD2 matching over 10 bases. Germline values: CDR1 MNHEY, CDR2 SMNVEV (reference sequence). The CDR3 runs 16 residues. The DNA of the CDR3 is TGTGCCAGCAGTCCTAGCGGGAGAGGAAACACCGGGGAGCTGCTTTTT. Its protein is CASSPSGRGNTGELLF.

V is TRBV2 and J is TRBJ2-7, with D perhaps assigned TRBD1 or TRBD2 (8 bases each). Germline V gene data show CDR1 as SNHLY and CDR2 as FYNNEI. Trimming removed 5 bases from V and 2 bases from J, with 22 bases in between. The CDR3 length is 17 residues. The CDR3 nucleotides are TGTGCCAGCAGTCCCCACAGGGCGGGGGGACAGGCCTACGAGCAGTACTTC. This translates into CASSPHRAGGQAYEQYF. The full variable domain, its missing parts supplied by reference TRBV2 and TRBJ2-7, is EPEVTQTPSHQVTQMGQEVILRCVPISNHLYFYWYRQILGQKVEFLVSFYNNEISEKSEIFDDQFSVERPDGSNFTLKIRSTKLEDSAMYFCASSPHRAGGQAYEQYFGPGTRLTVT.

As regards this clonotype: This could be a read error, since a much larger clone is one nucleotide away. The chain is built from TRBV6-1 and TRBJ2-7, with D hard to call. Deletions cut 1 base from V and 2 bases from J, with 12 bases between. The CDR3 spans 15 residues. Per germline, CDR1 MNHNS and CDR2 SASEGT. The CDR3 DNA is TGTGCCAGCAGTGAAGTGAAGTTATTCGCCTACGAGCAGTACTTC. Its protein product is CASSEVKLFAYEQYF.

This clonotype was observed many times. The chain links TRBV14 to TRBJ1-1; 9 positions match TRBD1. The germline gives CDR1 SGHDN, CDR2 FVKESK. J lost 5 bases, V lost 0 bases, and 1 base had no gene match. The CDR3 runs to 14 residues. The CDR3 region has the DNA TGTGCCAGCAGCCAAGAGGACAGGGGTACTGAAGCTTTCTTT. Amino acids: CASSQEDRGTEAFF.

At least ten counts were recorded for this clonotype. The chain uses TRBV2 and TRBJ1-1, with D maybe TRBD1 (5 bases). With 3 bases removed from V and 4 bases from J, the gap between germline ends came to 9 bases. The length of the CDR3 is 13 residues. CDR1 is SNHLY, CDR2 FYNNEI, per germline. In DNA, the CDR3 is TGTGCCAGCAGTGAGGGGGAGGGCACTGAAGCTTTCTTT. Amino acid sequence: CASSEGEGTEAFF.

This chain uses TRBV2 with TRBJ2-1; 7 nucleotides match TRBD1. J lost 14 bases, V lost 6 bases, and 7 bases had no gene match. Germline CDR1 is SNHLY and CDR2 is FYNNEI. CDR3 length: 11 residues. Here the CDR3 DNA reads TGTGCCAGCAGGCGACAGGGACAGAAGTTCTTC. It specifies CASRRQGQKFF.

This clonotype was recorded many times. V gene TRBV20-1 combines with J gene TRBJ1-3; a possible D gene is TRBD1 (6 bases). The CDR3 spans 14 residues. V was clipped by 5 bases and J by 4 bases, with 15 bases between them. Germline V gives CDR1 DFQATT, CDR2 SNEGSKA (reference sequence). The CDR3 region has the DNA TGCAGTGCTTCCCCGCTGGACAGAGGAAACACCATATATTTT. It translates to CSASPLDRGNTIYF.

There are many counts of this clonotype. The V and J genes are TRBV9 and TRBJ2-3; TRBD1 might be the D (6 bases). CDR3 length: 16 residues. Trimming stripped 4 bases from V and 1 base from J, with 16 bases between. Looked up from germline, CDR1 is SGDLS and CDR2 is YYNGEE. The DNA for the CDR3 is TGTGCCAGCAGCCCAAGACAGGCCCGCCGCACAGATACGCAGTATTTT. Amino acids: CASSPRQARRTDTQYF.

On this clonotype itself: Since no conserved phenylalanine or tryptophan closes the CDR3, a read error is the likely cause. The chain carries TRBV29-1 and TRBJ2-1, with TRBD1 identical over 7 bases. This CDR3 has 14 residues. V lost 6 bases to trimming and J lost 7 bases; unmatched junction nucleotides: 12. Germline values: CDR1 SQVTM, CDR2 ANQGSEA. DNA of the CDR3: TGCAGCGTCTATACGGGACAGACTTTGAATGAGCAGTTCTGC. This encodes CSVYTGQTLNEQFC.

The V and J genes are TRBV10-3 and TRBJ1-2; TRBD1 aligns across 8 bases. CDR3 length equals 15 residues. Trimming cost V 3 bases and J 8 bases; bases outside gene matches: 11. Germline lookup yields CDR1 ENHRY and CDR2 SYGVKD. The CDR3 nucleotides are TGTGCCATCAGTGACCCAGGGGGCAGGGCTGAGGGCTACACCTTC. Its translation: CAISDPGGRAEGYTF.

The CDR3 loop is CASSVGLADNPVLFF. For the CDR3, the DNA is TGTGCCAGCAGCGTCGGACTAGCGGATAATCCGGTGCTGTTTTTT. This chain links TRBV2 with TRBJ2-2; 10 bases agree with TRBD2. Germline CDR1 SNHLY, CDR2 FYNNEI. The CDR3 is 15 amino acids. Trimming cost V 6 bases and J 13 bases; bases outside gene matches: 14.

Of note for this clonotype: This may be a read error, as it is one base from a much larger clone. The chain joins TRBV7-9 to TRBJ2-1; 8 nucleotides line up with TRBD2. CDR3 length equals 16 residues. Per the germline V gene, CDR1 is SEHNR and CDR2 is FQNEAQ (reference sequence). The CDR3 DNA reads TGCGCCAGCAGCCAAGAGGGACCAGCGGGGGCCGGGGAGCAGTTCTTC. This sequence encodes CASSQEGPAGAGEQFF.

This clonotype was recorded at least ten times. The chain joins TRBV5-1 to TRBJ2-1; 9 positions match TRBD2. CDR3 size: 15 residues. The germline V gene encodes CDR1 SGHRS and CDR2 YFSETQ. Trimming removed 4 bases from V and 6 bases from J; junction bases left unmatched: 8. CDR3 sequence: CASSTAGGRVNEQFF. The CDR3 DNA reads as TGCGCCAGCAGCACCGCGGGGGGGCGGGTCAATGAGCAGTTCTTC.

The chain combines TRBV6-5 with TRBJ2-4; 7 bases fit TRBD2. V lost 4 bases, J lost 6 bases, and 3 bases stayed unmatched. Germline V lookup: CDR1 MNHEY, CDR2 SVGAGI. The CDR3 loop spans 13 amino acids. CDR3 amino acids: CASSWGGGNIQYF. CDR3 DNA sequence: TGTGCCAGCAGTTGGGGGGGGGGAAACATTCAGTACTTC.

This clonotype was observed at least ten times. The V call is TRBV6-5, the J call TRBJ2-2; tentatively, D is TRBD1 or TRBD2 (5 bases each). The CDR3 is made up of 15 amino acids. Trimming pared 5 bases from V and 2 bases from J, leaving 12 bases between. CDR1 is MNHEY, CDR2 SVGAGI, per germline. The CDR3 sequence: CASSRGSVNTGELFF. The CDR3 DNA reads as TGTGCCAGCAGTCGGGGCTCTGTAAACACCGGGGAGCTGTTTTTT.